This T cell receptor beta chain is drawn from a study of control samples from healthy donors and cancer patients. Assay: immunoSEQ multiplex PCR; the TCRdb copy retains only in-frame clones and omits some. The sample has a few hundred thousand clones; 75% to 95% are singletons. The CDR3 is 14 amino acids. The V end lost 2 bases, the J end lost 2 bases, and 6 bases lay between the germline ends. CDR1 is MRHNA, CDR2 SNTAGT, per germline. This clone came up a few times. The chain carries TRBV6-4 and TRBJ2-2; D remains unclear. This receptor was identified in a man aged 40-49 years with head and neck cancer. The specimen sequenced was PBMCs. CDR3 nucleotide sequence: TGTGCCAGCAGTGACGGGCTAAACACCGGGGAGCTGTTTTTT. Protein: CASSDGLNTGELFF.